This T cell receptor beta chain was profiled in a study of cytomegalovirus exposure and HLA in healthy donors. Study findings and constraints: Under in vitro conditions, a few CMV-associated chains were confirmed as specific for CMV antigens. According to the study, around 180 TCR beta chains were cytomegalovirus-associated. The classifier, whose performance was assessed in both the original and validation cohorts, reportedly diagnosed cytomegalovirus status with high specificity and sensitivity.

The assay was immunoSEQ multiplex PCR, and TCRdb's table has in-frame clones only and misses some. Of about 110,000 clones in the sample, around nine tenths were seen once. This CDR3 comprises 15 residues. Deletions cut 0 bases from V and 0 bases from J, with 7 bases between. The germline gives CDR1 SGHRS, CDR2 YFSETQ. Comment on this clone: As yet, its antigen is unknown.

The clonotype comes from a woman aged 25 to 39 in good health and CMV-seropositive. The V gene is TRBV5-1, the J gene TRBJ2-1, with D unresolved. Sample: PBMCs. The DNA of the CDR3 is TGCGCCAGCAGCTTGGCGCCTAGCTCCTACAATGAGCAGTTCTTC. Amino acid sequence: CASSLAPSSYNEQFF.